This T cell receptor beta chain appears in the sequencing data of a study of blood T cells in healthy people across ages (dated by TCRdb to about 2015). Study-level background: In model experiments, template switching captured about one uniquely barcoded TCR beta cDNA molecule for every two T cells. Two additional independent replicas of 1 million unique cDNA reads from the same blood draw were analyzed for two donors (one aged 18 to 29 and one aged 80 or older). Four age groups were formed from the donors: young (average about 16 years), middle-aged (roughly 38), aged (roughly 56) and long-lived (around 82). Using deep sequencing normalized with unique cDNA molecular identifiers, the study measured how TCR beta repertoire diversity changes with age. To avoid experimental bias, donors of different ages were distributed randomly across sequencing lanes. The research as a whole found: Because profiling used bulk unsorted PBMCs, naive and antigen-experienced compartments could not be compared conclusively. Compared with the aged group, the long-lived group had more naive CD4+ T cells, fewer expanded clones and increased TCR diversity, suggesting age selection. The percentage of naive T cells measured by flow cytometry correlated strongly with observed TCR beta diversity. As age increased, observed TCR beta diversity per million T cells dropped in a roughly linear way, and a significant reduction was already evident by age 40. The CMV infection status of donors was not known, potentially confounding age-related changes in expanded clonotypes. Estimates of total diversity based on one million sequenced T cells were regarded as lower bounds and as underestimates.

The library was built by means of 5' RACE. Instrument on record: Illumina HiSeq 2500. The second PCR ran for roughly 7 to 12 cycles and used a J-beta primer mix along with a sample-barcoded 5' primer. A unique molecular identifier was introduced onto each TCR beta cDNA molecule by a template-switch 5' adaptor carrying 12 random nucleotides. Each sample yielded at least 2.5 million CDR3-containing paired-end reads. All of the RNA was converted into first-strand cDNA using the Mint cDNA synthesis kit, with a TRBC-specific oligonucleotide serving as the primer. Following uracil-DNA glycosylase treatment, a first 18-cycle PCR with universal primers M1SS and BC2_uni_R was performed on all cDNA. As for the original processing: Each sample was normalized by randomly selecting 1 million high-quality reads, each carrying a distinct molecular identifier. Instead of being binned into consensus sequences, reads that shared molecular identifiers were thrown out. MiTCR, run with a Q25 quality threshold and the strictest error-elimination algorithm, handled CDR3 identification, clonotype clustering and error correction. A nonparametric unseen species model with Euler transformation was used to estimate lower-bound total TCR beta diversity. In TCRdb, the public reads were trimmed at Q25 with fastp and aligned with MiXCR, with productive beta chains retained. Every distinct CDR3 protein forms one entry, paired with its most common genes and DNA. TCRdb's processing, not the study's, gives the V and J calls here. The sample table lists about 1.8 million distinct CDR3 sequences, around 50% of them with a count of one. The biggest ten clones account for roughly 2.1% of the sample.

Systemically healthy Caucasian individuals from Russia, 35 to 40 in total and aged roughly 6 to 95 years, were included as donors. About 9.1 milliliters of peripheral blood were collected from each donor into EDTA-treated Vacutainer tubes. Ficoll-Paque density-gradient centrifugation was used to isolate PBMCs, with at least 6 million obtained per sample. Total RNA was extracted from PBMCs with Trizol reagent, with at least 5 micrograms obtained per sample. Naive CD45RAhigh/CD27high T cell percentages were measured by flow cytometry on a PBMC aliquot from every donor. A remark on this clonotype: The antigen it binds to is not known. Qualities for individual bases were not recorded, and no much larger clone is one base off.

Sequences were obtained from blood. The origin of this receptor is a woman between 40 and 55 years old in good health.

The nucleotide sequence reads TGTGCCAGCAGTTACGGCAGGAGGGGTCATAGCTCCTACGAGCAGTACTTC. It codes for CASSYGRRGHSSYEQYF. The chain uses TRBV6-2 or TRBV6-3 and TRBJ2-7, and perhaps TRBD2 as D gene, on 6 matching bases. The CDR3 runs 17 amino acids, cysteine and phenylalanine included. Only the CDR3 DNA is retained, 51 bases long and in frame from the first base. Looking up the germline V gene yields CDR1 MNHEY and CDR2 SVGEGT. The junction shows trimming of 2 bases on V and 0 bases on J, plus 17 bases between the germline ends.